These 11 T cell receptor beta chains were sequenced from one sample in a study of shared clonotypes between healthy human individuals (dated by TCRdb to the early 2020s). Libraries came from the immunoSEQ multiplex PCR assay. Not all clones reach the TCRdb copy of this immuneACCESS table, which keeps in-frame sequences only. Checked studies attribute under half of the gap to unresolved V genes and leave the rest unexplained. The sample includes some 980,000 clones, with about 80% observed a single time. The ten largest clonotypes hold approximately 1.5% of the sample. The material sequenced was memory CD4+ T cells sorted from blood. According to the study, the label for this sample's cell subset or site signals: CD45RA-negative fraction. The receptors shown here come from a man younger than 35 in good health.

This clone has more than one count but fewer than ten. The genes are TRBV5-6 and TRBJ1-1, with D possibly matching TRBD1 (6 bases). Trimming pared 4 bases from V and 0 bases from J, leaving 19 bases between. The CDR3 has 17 residues. The germline V gene encodes CDR1 SGHDT and CDR2 YYEEEE. The CDR3 DNA sequence: TGTGCCAGCAGCCCACTCTTGACAGGAACCTTGAACACTGAAGCTTTCTTT. Amino acids: CASSPLLTGTLNTEAFF.

This clone has only one observation. The chain carries TRBV7-2 and TRBJ2-1; TRBD1 aligns across 8 bases. Unmatched junction bases numbered 6, after V lost 5 bases and J lost 9 bases. Germline CDR1 SGHTA, CDR2 FQGNSA. This CDR3 spans 13 amino acids. CDR3 DNA sequence: TGTGCCAGCAGCCGACAGGGGAAGGGTGAGCAGTTCTTC. Protein: CASSRQGKGEQFF.

Remarks on this clone: The same CDR3 arises from other DNA sequences in this sample as well. This rearrangement joins TRBV7-2 to TRBJ2-7; no clear D. Between the trimmed V and J ends, which lost 1 base and 1 base, there was a span of 8 bases. This CDR3 comprises 14 residues. Germline values: CDR1 SGHTA, CDR2 FQGNSA. The CDR3 coding sequence is TGTGCCAGCAGCTTAGGAGTCTCTTCCTACGAGCAGTACTTC. This translates into CASSLGVSSYEQYF.

The chain links TRBV27 to TRBJ1-2, with no clear D. CDR1 MNHEY and CDR2 SMNVEV come from the germline V gene (reference sequence). V lost 6 bases, J lost 0 bases, and 14 bases lay in between. This CDR3 contains 15 residues. The CDR3 region is CASSPLIGTNYGYTF. The CDR3 nucleotides read TGTGCCAGCAGCCCCCTTATTGGGACTAACTATGGCTACACCTTC.

The gene calls are TRBV4-3 and TRBJ2-2; D may correspond to TRBD1 or TRBD2 (7 bases each). V was pared by 5 bases and J by 6 bases, with 19 bases between. CDR3 length: 16 residues. Germline V lookup: CDR1 LGHNA, CDR2 YSLEER. CDR3 protein: CASSSGGAVLAGELFF. In nucleotides, the CDR3 is TGCGCCAGCAGCTCAGGGGGGGCTGTTTTAGCCGGGGAGCTGTTTTTT.

V is TRBV6-1 and J is TRBJ2-7; 10 nucleotides match TRBD1. CDR3 length: 12 amino acids. V gave up 8 bases and J gave up 4 bases; unmatched junction bases: 2. CDR1 and CDR2 (germline): MNHNS, SASEGT. The CDR3 sequence: CASRQGAYEQYF. The CDR3 DNA is TGTGCCAGCCGACAGGGGGCTTACGAGCAGTACTTC.

The CDR3 protein is CSAHGQYEQYF. The DNA of the CDR3 is TGCAGTGCCCACGGACAGTACGAGCAGTACTTC. The chain recombines TRBV20-1 with TRBJ2-7; a weak D match, TRBD1 (6 bases). The CDR3 contains 11 residues. Trimming took 6 bases from V and 4 from J, leaving 10 bases between them. Per germline, CDR1 DFQATT and CDR2 SNEGSKA (reference sequence).

The chain uses TRBV11-2 and TRBJ1-1; D perhaps matches TRBD1 (5 bases). V gave up 0 bases and J gave up 0 bases, with 17 bases separating them. Germline-derived CDR1 and CDR2 are SGHAT and FQNNGV. The CDR3 has 18 amino acids. CDR3 sequence reads: CASSLDLSPTVLNTEAFF. CDR3 DNA: TGTGCCAGCAGCTTAGATCTTTCCCCGACAGTTTTGAACACTGAAGCTTTCTTT.

This chain uses TRBV7-2 with TRBJ2-5; 10 bases line up with TRBD1. The V segment lost 4 bases and the J segment 2 bases; nucleotides outside the gene matches: 4. CDR3 length: 15 residues. The V gene's germline CDR1 is SGHTA and CDR2 FQGNSA. The CDR3 nucleotides read TGTGCCAGCAGCTCGGGACAGGGGATTCAAGAGACCCAGTACTTC. Its translation: CASSSGQGIQETQYF.

This clone was counted only a few times. The chain is built from TRBV30 and TRBJ1-2; no definite D call. Trimming left V 3 bases short and J 6 bases short, with 20 bases between. Germline CDR1 is GTSNPN and CDR2 is SVGIG (reference sequence). CDR3 length: 15 residues. CDR3 protein: CAWRDAPRDADGYTF. CDR3 sequence (DNA): TGTGCCTGGAGAGACGCCCCTCGCGACGCTGATGGCTACACCTTC.

The chain joins TRBV7-8 to TRBJ2-6, with 10 bases identical to TRBD1. CDR1 and CDR2 from the germline V gene are SGHVS and FQNEAQ. V gave up 2 bases and J gave up 4 bases; unmatched junction bases: 11. The CDR3 loop spans 19 amino acids. The CDR3 is CASSLLGQGVGSGANVLTF. CDR3 sequence (DNA): TGTGCCAGCAGCTTACTTGGACAGGGGGTAGGCTCCGGGGCCAACGTCCTGACTTTC.